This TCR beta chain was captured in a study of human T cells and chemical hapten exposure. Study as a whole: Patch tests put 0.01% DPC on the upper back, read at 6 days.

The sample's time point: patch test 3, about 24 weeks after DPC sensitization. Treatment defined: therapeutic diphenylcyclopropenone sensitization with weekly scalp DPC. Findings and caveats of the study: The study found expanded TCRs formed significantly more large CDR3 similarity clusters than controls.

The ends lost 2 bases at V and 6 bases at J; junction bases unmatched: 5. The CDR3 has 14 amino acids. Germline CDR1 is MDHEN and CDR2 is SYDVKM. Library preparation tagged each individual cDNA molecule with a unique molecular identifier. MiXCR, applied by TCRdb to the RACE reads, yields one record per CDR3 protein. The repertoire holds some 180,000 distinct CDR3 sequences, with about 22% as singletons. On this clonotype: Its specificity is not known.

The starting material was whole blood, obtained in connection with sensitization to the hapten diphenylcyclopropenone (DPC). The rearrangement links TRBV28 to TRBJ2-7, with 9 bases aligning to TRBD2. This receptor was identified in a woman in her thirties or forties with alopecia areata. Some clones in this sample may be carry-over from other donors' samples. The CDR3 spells CASSLIAGDLEQYF. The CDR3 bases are TGTGCCAGCAGTTTAATAGCGGGAGACCTCGAGCAGTACTTC.